A selection of T cell receptor beta chains follows, all from one sample in a study of Siglec-9 on CD8 T cells in melanoma. TCRdb's table, derived via immunoSEQ multiplex PCR, lists solely in-frame clones and lacks some. This table holds about 36,000 clones, about four fifths found once. The sequenced sample consisted of Siglec-9- CD8+ T cells sorted from blood. The receptor set was obtained from a human donor in good health. CDR3s include the opening cysteine and the closing phenylalanine or tryptophan. The D gene is left open where the match is weak. A clone size is listed for some rows: how often the clone was seen (once, few, many), or a class if it is expanded.

v_call,d_call,j_call,clone_size,cdr3_aa,cdr3_nt
TRBV4-1,-,TRBJ1-5,few,CASSQGPAAGNQPQHF,TGCGCCAGCAGCCAAGGCCCCGCGGCGGGAAATCAGCCCCAGCATTTT
TRBV25-1,-,TRBJ2-1,-,CASSVGRGARLNYNEQFF,TGTGCCAGCTCCGTGGGAAGGGGGGCAAGGCTCAACTACAATGAGCAGTTCTTC
TRBV19,-,TRBJ1-2,-,CASSNIKERHGYTF,TGTGCCAGTAGCAACATTAAGGAGCGGCATGGCTACACCTTC
TRBV5-6,-,TRBJ2-7,-,CASSLGGAPYEQYF,TGTGCCAGCAGCTTGGGTGGGGCTCCCTACGAGCAGTACTTC
TRBV5-6,-,TRBJ1-6,-,CASSFADLGTPLHF,TGTGCCAGCAGCTTTGCAGATTTAGGGACACCCCTCCACTTT
TRBV5-4,TRBD1,TRBJ2-7,once,CASSSPGTGGWYEQYF,TGTGCCAGCAGCTCGCCGGGGACAGGGGGCTGGTACGAGCAGTACTTC
TRBV10-3,-,TRBJ1-5,-,CAISERGGDNQPQHF,TGTGCCATCAGTGAGAGGGGGGGCGACAATCAGCCCCAGCATTTT
TRBV5-8,-,TRBJ1-6,-,CASSLEGVVINNSPLHF,TGTGCCAGCAGCTTGGAGGGGGTAGTAATTAATAATTCACCCCTCCACTTT
TRBV6-4,TRBD2,TRBJ2-6,-,CASSEASGGTGANVLTF,TGTGCCAGCAGTGAGGCTAGCGGGGGGACTGGGGCCAACGTCCTGACTTTC
TRBV7-8,TRBD1,TRBJ1-6,-,CASSITGAGGSPLHF,TGTGCCAGCAGCATTACAGGGGCGGGAGGTTCACCCCTCCACTTT
TRBV6-6,-,TRBJ2-7,-,CASSYSIDLYEQYF,TGTGCCAGCAGTTACTCGATAGATCTCTACGAGCAGTACTTC
TRBV10-2,-,TRBJ2-7,-,CASSERLGQTSYEQYF,TGCGCCAGCAGTGAAAGACTCGGACAGACTTCCTACGAGCAGTACTTC
TRBV7-9,-,TRBJ2-3,-,CASSLSDTDTQYF,TGTGCCAGCAGCTTGTCAGACACAGATACGCAGTATTTT
TRBV6-1,-,TRBJ2-7,-,CASSEGSEQYF,TGTGCCAGCAGTGAGGGATCCGAGCAGTACTTC
TRBV5-4,-,TRBJ2-7,-,CASSPTYTGFEQYF,TGTGCCAGCAGCCCGACCTATACAGGGTTCGAGCAGTACTTC
TRBV29-1,TRBD2,TRBJ2-1,-,CSVVGDPSGRWNEQFF,TGCAGCGTTGTGGGAGATCCTAGCGGGAGATGGAATGAGCAGTTCTTC
TRBV2,TRBD1,TRBJ1-1,few,CASSEPVQGQTRDTEAFF,TGTGCCAGCAGTGAACCAGTCCAGGGACAGACGCGGGACACTGAAGCTTTCTTT
TRBV5-1,-,TRBJ1-5,-,CASSLEGYSNQPQHF,TGCGCCAGCAGCTTGGAAGGGTATAGCAATCAGCCCCAGCATTTT
TRBV5-1,-,TRBJ2-7,-,CASSPDTAYEQYF,TGCGCCAGCAGCCCGGACACTGCCTACGAGCAGTACTTC
TRBV5-1,TRBD2,TRBJ2-1,-,CASSLSGLALDEQFF,TGCGCCAGCAGCTTGTCCGGACTAGCGTTGGATGAGCAGTTCTTC
TRBV6-1,-,TRBJ2-7,-,CASSDRSVDEQYF,TGTGCCAGCAGTGACAGATCTGTGGACGAGCAGTACTTC
TRBV6-1,-,TRBJ1-2,few,CASTEAGLSNYGYTF,TGTGCCAGCACTGAAGCAGGGCTCTCAAACTATGGCTACACCTTC
TRBV5-1,TRBD1,TRBJ2-1,-,CASSLEILRTGDNEQFF,TGCGCCAGCAGCTTGGAAATTTTGCGGACAGGGGACAATGAGCAGTTCTTC
TRBV29-1,-,TRBJ2-7,-,CSGVILNEQYF,TGCAGCGGTGTAATCCTCAACGAGCAGTACTTC
TRBV7-8,TRBD2,TRBJ2-5,once,CASSLSPLAGGQETQYF,TGTGCCAGCAGCTTATCCCCTCTAGCGGGGGGTCAAGAGACCCAGTACTTC
TRBV29-1,-,TRBJ2-1,-,CSAEGSRESYNEQFF,TGCAGCGCTGAGGGGTCGAGGGAGTCCTACAATGAGCAGTTCTTC
TRBV11-2,TRBD2,TRBJ2-7,-,CASSSVAGAYDEQYF,TGTGCCAGCAGCTCCGTAGCGGGAGCCTACGATGAGCAGTACTTC
TRBV7-9,TRBD1,TRBJ1-4,-,CASSPPGQGEEKLFF,TGTGCCAGCAGCCCCCCGGGACAGGGAGAAGAAAAACTGTTTTTT
TRBV27,-,TRBJ2-1,-,CASSFQSPSASNEQFF,TGTGCCAGCAGTTTCCAGTCCCCTTCGGCCTCCAATGAGCAGTTCTTC
TRBV25-1,-,TRBJ1-2,-,CASRRDGNYGYTF,TGTGCCAGCAGAAGGGACGGTAACTATGGCTACACCTTC
TRBV28,TRBD2,TRBJ2-1,-,CASSLLGGRALAYNEQFF,TGTGCCAGCAGTTTATTGGGCGGGAGGGCCCTGGCCTACAATGAGCAGTTCTTC
TRBV27,-,TRBJ2-1,-,CASSFGNEQFF,TGTGCCAGCAGTTTTGGCAATGAGCAGTTCTTC
TRBV7-8,TRBD2,TRBJ2-7,once,CASSQGEGLRNREQYF,TGTGCCAGCAGCCAAGGGGAGGGACTCCGGAATAGGGAGCAGTACTTC
TRBV12-1,-,TRBJ2-7,-,CASSPFRTGCYEQYF,TGTGCCAGCAGCCCGTTCCGGACGGGGTGCTACGAGCAGTACTTC
TRBV19,TRBD1,TRBJ2-3,-,CASSTDRELPDTQYF,TGTGCCAGTAGTACGGACAGGGAGCTTCCAGATACGCAGTATTTT
TRBV19,-,TRBJ1-1,few,CGAGTGGGEAFF,TGTGGCGCGGGGACCGGAGGGGGTGAAGCTTTCTTT
TRBV25-1,TRBD2,TRBJ2-1,-,CASPGTSGRGVLNEQFF,TGTGCCAGCCCCGGGACTAGCGGGAGGGGTGTCTTGAATGAGCAGTTCTTC
TRBV4-2,TRBD2,TRBJ2-6,-,CASSQESSGTAGANVLTF,TGTGCCAGCAGCCAAGAATCTAGCGGGACCGCTGGGGCCAACGTCCTGACTTTC
TRBV5-4,TRBD1,TRBJ2-5,-,CASSNPGQVGETQYF,TGTGCCAGCAGCAACCCGGGACAGGTGGGGGAGACCCAGTACTTC
TRBV21-1,-,TRBJ1-6,-,CASSKGDREDSPLHF,TGTGCCAGCAGCAAAGGCGACAGGGAGGATTCACCCCTCCACTTT
TRBV29-1,TRBD1,TRBJ1-3,few,CSVGTGRSGNTIYF,TGCAGCGTAGGGACAGGAAGATCTGGAAACACCATATATTTT
TRBV9,-,TRBJ2-7,-,CASSVVLRSSTYEQYF,TGTGCCAGCAGCGTAGTACTGCGGTCCTCCACCTACGAGCAGTACTTC
TRBV6-5,-,TRBJ1-2,-,CASSYYKGGNYGYTF,TGTGCCAGCAGTTACTATAAAGGGGGGAACTATGGCTACACCTTC